This T cell receptor beta chain was captured in a study of T cells in localized non-small cell lung cancer. Sequencing was performed with immunoSEQ multiplex PCR; in TCRdb, only in-frame clones are kept and a portion is missing. The sample carries approximately 23,000 clones, about 89% recorded once. V gave up 1 base and J gave up 4 bases, with 10 bases separating them. Germline CDR1 SGHAT, CDR2 FQNNGV. The CDR3 has 15 amino acids. This clone was seen a single time. The target antigen is unknown. Study observations and caveats: Longer overall survival was associated with a higher density of T cells in the blood.

V usage is TRBV11-2 and J usage is TRBJ2-2; D is perhaps TRBD1 or TRBD2 (5 bases each). The receptor comes from a male donor at least 60 years old with stage I lung adenocarcinoma. The sample consisted of peripheral blood, taken before any cancer treatment. The CDR3 coding sequence is TGTGCCAGCAGCTTAGCAGGGACCATCACCGGGGAGCTGTTTTTT. Protein product: CASSLAGTITGELFF.